The 30 T cell receptor beta chains below all came from one sample that was sequenced in a study of early stage breast cancer tumors. Using immunoSEQ multiplex PCR, the repertoire was profiled, and TCRdb retains in-frame clones only, with some absent. Of around 71,000 clones detected, more than 60% appear once; the ten largest clones hold 3.5%. What was sequenced was blood. Receptor source: a person between 55 and 69 years old with breast cancer.

This chain joins TRBV4-3 and TRBJ2-5; D is possibly TRBD1 or TRBD2 (6 bases each). The CDR3 has 15 amino acids. V lost 1 base to trimming and J lost 5 bases, with 14 bases between them. CDR1 is LGHNA and CDR2 is YSLEER in the germline V gene. The CDR3 protein is CASSQGGDGGETQYF. For the CDR3, the DNA is TGCGCCAGCAGCCAAGGAGGGGACGGGGGCGAGACCCAGTACTTC.

V is TRBV10-3 and J is TRBJ2-5, with TRBD2 identical over 9 bases. Germline CDR1 ENHRY, CDR2 SYGVKD. The V segment lost 10 bases and the J segment 4 bases; nucleotides outside the gene matches: 7. The CDR3 runs 13 residues. For the CDR3, the DNA is TGTGCCACACTGACTAGCGGAGGAGAGACCCAGTACTTC. It is translated as CATLTSGGETQYF.

Only a few counts were recorded for this clone. The J gene is TRBJ1-2, the V gene TRBV9; TRBD1 matches at 10 bases. This CDR3 has 14 residues. J was trimmed by 7 bases and V by 4 bases; bases with no gene match: 7. The germline CDR1 and CDR2 sequences are SGDLS and YYNGEE. This chain's CDR3 is CASSPRDRGSGYTF. In nucleotides, the CDR3 is TGTGCCAGCAGCCCTAGGGACAGGGGAAGTGGCTACACCTTC.

The CDR3 loop is CASSLDRGRHEKLFF. Written as DNA, the CDR3 is TGTGCCAGCAGCTTGGACAGGGGGCGGCATGAAAAACTGTTTTTT. The genes are TRBV5-4 and TRBJ1-4; 9 bases match TRBD1. Germline CDR1 SGHNT, CDR2 YYREEE (reference sequence). V lost 0 bases, J lost 6 bases, and 3 bases stayed unmatched. The CDR3 has 15 amino acids.

This chain uses TRBV7-9 with TRBJ1-1; no reliable D call. Looked up from germline, CDR1 is SEHNR and CDR2 is FQNEAQ (reference sequence). This CDR3 is built from 14 residues. V lost 5 bases and J lost 6, with 16 bases in between. The CDR3 loop reads CASSVVEGVPEAFF. Here the CDR3 DNA reads TGTGCCAGCAGCGTAGTCGAGGGAGTCCCTGAAGCTTTCTTT.

The chain carries TRBV6-4 and TRBJ1-3; 7 bases line up with TRBD1. Losses at the gene ends were 2 bases for V and 3 bases for J; bases not matched to a gene: 10. This CDR3 is built from 17 residues. The germline CDR1 and CDR2 sequences are MRHNA and SNTAGT. The CDR3 nucleotides are TGTGCCAGCAGTGACCTCAACGACAGGGAGTGTGGAAACACCATATATTTT. It encodes CASSDLNDRECGNTIYF.

The chain combines TRBV6-5 with TRBJ2-5; D is uncertain. V lost 2 bases to trimming and J lost 0 bases, with 10 bases between them. The germline CDR1 and CDR2 sequences are MNHEY and SVGAGI. The CDR3 sequence is 15 residues long. This CDR3 reads CASSYLRNYQETQYF. The CDR3 nucleotides are TGTGCCAGCAGTTACCTGCGGAACTACCAAGAGACCCAGTACTTC.

The V gene is TRBV6-9, the J gene TRBJ2-5, with a possible D match to TRBD2 (6 bases). There are 15 residues in the CDR3. Germline assignment: CDR1 MNHGY and CDR2 SVAAGI. V was shortened by 0 bases and J by 7 bases, with 15 bases between the two germline ends. In DNA, the CDR3 is TGTGCCAGCAGTTATTCGATCGGGAGTTTAGGGACCCAGTACTTC. Its translation: CASSYSIGSLGTQYF.

The V call is TRBV5-4, the J call TRBJ2-7, with 10 bases matching TRBD2. Germline V gene data show CDR1 as SGHNT and CDR2 as YYREEE (reference sequence). The trim removed 4 bases at V and 5 bases at J, leaving 12 bases unmatched. The CDR3 contains 16 residues. The CDR3 DNA sequence: TGTGCCAGCAGCAAACGCCCGGGACTAGCGATGGACGAGCAGTACTTC. Protein sequence: CASSKRPGLAMDEQYF. Full variable domain (missing parts from reference TRBV5-4 and TRBJ2-7): ETGVTQSPTHLIKTRGQQVTLRCSSQSGHNTVSWYQQALGQGPQFIFQYYREEENGRGNFPPRFSGLQFPNYSSELNVNALELDDSALYLCASSKRPGLAMDEQYFGPGTRLTVT.

This chain uses TRBV7-2 with TRBJ1-3; D is uncertain. Trimming removed 1 base at V and 0 bases at J, with 7 bases between. The CDR3 covers 15 residues. The germline gives CDR1 SGHTA, CDR2 FQGNSA. Here the CDR3 reads CASSLDSLSGNTIYF. The CDR3 DNA is TGTGCCAGCAGCTTAGACTCACTCTCTGGAAACACCATATATTTT.

This clone was seen just once. The chain links TRBV6-5 to TRBJ2-4; D uncertain. V was trimmed by 6 bases and J by 5 bases, leaving 8 bases between them. Germline V lookup: CDR1 MNHEY, CDR2 SVGAGI. The CDR3 is made up of 12 amino acids. CDR3 loop: CASRNEQNIQYF. The CDR3, as DNA: TGTGCCAGCAGAAACGAACAAAACATTCAGTACTTC.

The V gene is TRBV5-1, the J gene TRBJ1-5, with D hard to call. Per the germline V gene, CDR1 is SGHRS and CDR2 is YFSETQ. The CDR3 runs to 15 residues. Trimming shortened V by 0 bases and J by 2 bases, and 9 bases separated the two germline ends. In DNA, the CDR3 is TGCGCCAGCAGCTTGGACTCGGAGGGCAATCAGCCCCAGCATTTT. As protein: CASSLDSEGNQPQHF.

On this clone itself: The germline gene is not matched at one end of the junction; a read error may be the cause. The chain joins TRBV5-1 to TRBJ2-3; 7 bases align to TRBD1. This CDR3 has 15 amino acids. Germline CDR1 reads SGHRS; CDR2 reads YFSETQ. CDR3 DNA: TGCGCCAGCAGTTTGGGACAGCTTAGGACAGATACGCAGTATTTT. It yields the protein CASSLGQLRTDTQYF. Complete variable domain (other parts from reference TRBV5-1 and TRBJ2-3): KAGVTQTPRYLIKTRGQQVTLSCSPISGHRSVSWYQQTPGQGLQFLFEYFSETQRNKGNFPGRFSGRQFSNSRSEMNVSTLELGDSALYLCASSLGQLRTDTQYFGPGTRLTVL.

This clone was recorded only once. The rearrangement links TRBV18 to TRBJ1-2, with TRBD1 as a possible D gene (5 bases). Germline CDR1 and CDR2: KGHSH and LQKENI. Trimming removed 3 bases at V and 6 bases at J, with 14 bases between. The CDR3 consists of 14 residues. CDR3 in amino acids: CASSPDRDSHGYTF. The DNA of the CDR3 is TGTGCCAGCTCACCGGACCGCGACAGCCATGGCTACACCTTC. Using reference TRBV18 and TRBJ1-2 for the parts outside the CDR3, the full variable domain is NAGVMQNPRHLVRRRGQEARLRCSPMKGHSHVYWYRQLPEEGLKFMVYLQKENIIDESGMPKERFSAEFPKEGPSILRIQQVVRGDSAAYFCASSPDRDSHGYTFGSGTRLTVV.

This chain connects TRBV5-5 to TRBJ2-2; tentatively, D is TRBD1 (6 bases). Trimming removed 0 bases from V and 4 bases from J, with 16 bases in between. The CDR3 is 17 residues long. Germline-derived CDR1 and CDR2 are SGHKS and YYEKEE (reference sequence). The chain's CDR3 is CASSLAGARGTTGELFF. In DNA form, the CDR3 reads TGTGCCAGCAGCTTGGCCGGGGCCAGGGGTACCACCGGGGAGCTGTTTTTT.

The chain combines TRBV11-2 with TRBJ1-3; D gene ambiguous. V was trimmed by 2 bases and J by 2 bases, leaving 13 bases between them. This CDR3 comprises 16 residues. Germline loops: CDR1 SGHAT, CDR2 FQNNGV. The CDR3 DNA sequence: TGTGCCAGCAGCTTAACGGACTCACCCCCTGGAAACACCATATATTTT. It yields the protein CASSLTDSPPGNTIYF.

This chain links TRBV13 with TRBJ1-3; no reliable D call. Germline CDR1 and CDR2: PRHDT and FYEKMQ (reference sequence). The CDR3 has 17 amino acids. V lost 5 bases and J lost 4, with 21 bases in between. The CDR3 bases are TGTGCCAGCAGCACAAGTCCCCTCCTGACAACAGGAAACACCATATATTTT. This codes for CASSTSPLLTTGNTIYF.

The gene calls are TRBV18 and TRBJ2-3; D is undetermined. Deletions cut 2 bases from V and 0 bases from J, with 12 bases between. The germline V gene has CDR1 KGHSH and CDR2 LQKENI. The CDR3 length is 16 residues. CDR3 amino acids: CASSPRKSSSTDTQYF. The CDR3 DNA follows: TGTGCCAGCTCACCAAGGAAGTCCTCTAGCACAGATACGCAGTATTTT.

This clone occurred once. This chain links TRBV11-3 with TRBJ2-1; no reliable D call. V lost 1 base to trimming and J lost 9 bases, with 16 bases between them. From germline, CDR1 is SGHNT and CDR2 YENEEA. CDR3 length: 15 residues. For the CDR3, the DNA is TGTGCCAGCAGCTTAGGCGACACGATAGCTGGTGAGCAGTTCTTC. Protein product: CASSLGDTIAGEQFF. The full variable domain, its missing parts supplied by reference TRBV11-3 and TRBJ2-1, is EAGVVQSPRYKIIEKKQPVAFWCNPISGHNTLYWYLQNLGQGPELLIRYENEEAVDDSQLPKDRFSAERLKGVDSTLKIQPAELGDSAVYLCASSLGDTIAGEQFFGPGTRLTVL.

The chain employs TRBV14 and TRBJ2-3, with TRBD2 identical over 13 bases. The CDR3 spans 16 residues. The V gene's germline CDR1 is SGHDN and CDR2 FVKESK. V was pared by 1 base and J by 3 bases, with 1 base of the junction left unmatched. CDR3 in amino acids: CASSQGLAGGTDTQYF. DNA for the CDR3: TGTGCCAGCAGCCAAGGACTAGCGGGGGGAACAGATACGCAGTATTTT.

The chain carries TRBV7-2 and TRBJ1-5; unclear D gene. CDR1 SGHTA and CDR2 FQGNSA come from the germline V gene. The V end was cut by 1 base, the J end by 2 bases, with 9 bases between. The CDR3 contains 15 residues. Here the CDR3 DNA reads TGTGCCAGCAGCTTAGACGCGAGAGGCAATCAGCCCCAGCATTTT. Amino acid sequence: CASSLDARGNQPQHF.

CDR3 sequence reads: CASSQGLRQGMYYEQYF. CDR3 in DNA: TGCGCCAGCAGCCAAGGATTGAGACAGGGGATGTACTACGAGCAGTACTTC. This chain connects TRBV4-1 to TRBJ2-7, with 8 bases that match TRBD1. This CDR3 comprises 17 residues. From germline, CDR1 is MGHRA and CDR2 YSYEKL. V was pared by 1 base and J by 3 bases, with 11 bases of the junction left unmatched.

This clone was seen only once. The chain links TRBV13 to TRBJ2-3; possible D gene TRBD2, 6 bases. Trimming pared 5 bases from V and 6 bases from J, leaving 6 bases between. The CDR3 has 11 residues. Germline lookup yields CDR1 PRHDT and CDR2 FYEKMQ (reference sequence). The chain's CDR3 is CASSGGDTQYF. CDR3 nucleotides: TGTGCCAGCAGCGGGGGGGATACGCAGTATTTT.

V and J are TRBV6-4 and TRBJ1-2; possible D gene TRBD1, 5 bases. The CDR3 totals 14 residues. V lost 5 bases and J lost 8, with 18 bases in between. Germline-derived CDR1 and CDR2 are MRHNA and SNTAGT. In DNA form, the CDR3 reads TGTGCCAGCAGTCCTGGGACCGACTTCGGGGGCTACACCTTC. This encodes CASSPGTDFGGYTF.

This CDR3 is CASSVEVTGGSEAFF. DNA for the CDR3: TGTGCCAGCAGCGTAGAAGTGACAGGGGGCTCTGAAGCTTTCTTT. The chain joins TRBV9 to TRBJ1-1; 10 bases are a match to TRBD1. Per the germline V gene, CDR1 is SGDLS and CDR2 is YYNGEE. The CDR3 loop spans 15 amino acids. Trimming removed 0 bases from V and 6 bases from J; junction bases left unmatched: 5.

The chain carries TRBV4-2 and TRBJ1-2; D gene ambiguous. V was shortened by 0 bases and J by 5 bases, with 13 bases between the two germline ends. The CDR3 sequence is 15 residues long. Germline V CDR1 and CDR2: LGHNA, YNFKEQ. The CDR3, as DNA: TGTGCCAGCAGCCAAGATTCTCCACAGAATTATGGCTACACCTTC. This gives the protein CASSQDSPQNYGYTF.

This clone was found a few times. This chain links TRBV4-1 with TRBJ1-1; TRBD1 matches at 7 bases. CDR1 is MGHRA and CDR2 is YSYEKL in the germline V gene. With V trimmed by 4 bases and J by 1 base, 9 bases remained unmatched. This CDR3 region has 16 residues. As DNA, the CDR3 is TGCGCCAGCAGCCCAAGGGGGCGGACCACGAACACTGAAGCTTTCTTT. Translation gives CASSPRGRTTNTEAFF.

This chain uses TRBV4-2 with TRBJ2-6, with D perhaps matching TRBD2 (6 bases). This CDR3 contains 16 residues. V lost 0 bases, J lost 2 bases, and 8 bases lay in between. Per the germline V gene, CDR1 is LGHNA and CDR2 is YNFKEQ. CDR3 sequence (DNA): TGTGCCAGCAGCCAAGACGGAGGGACTGGGGCCAACGTCCTGACTTTC. Its translation is CASSQDGGTGANVLTF.

The chain combines TRBV19 with TRBJ2-1; 10 bases are shared with TRBD2. Germline-derived CDR1 and CDR2 are LNHDA and SQIVND (reference sequence). CDR3 size: 14 residues. The ends lost 7 bases at V and 6 bases at J; junction bases unmatched: 6. As DNA, the CDR3 is TGTGCCAGTAAGCGGGAGGGCCGGGGCAATGAGCAGTTCTTC. This codes for CASKREGRGNEQFF.

In its sample, this clone was seen once. The V gene is TRBV30, the J gene TRBJ2-5; D gene ambiguous. Germline lookup yields CDR1 GTSNPN and CDR2 SVGIG (reference sequence). The CDR3 is 14 amino acids. Trimming shortened V by 0 bases and J by 5 bases, and 13 bases separated the two germline ends. In DNA form, the CDR3 reads TGTGCCTGGAGTGTAAACTTTGTGGGCGAGACCCAGTACTTC. This encodes CAWSVNFVGETQYF.